This T cell receptor beta chain was identified during a study of cytomegalovirus exposure and HLA in healthy donors. As to this clone: Its antigen remains unidentified.

The CDR3 is made up of 15 amino acids. The J segment lost 8 bases and the V segment lost 3 bases, leaving 10 bases of the junction unmatched. Germline V gene data show CDR1 as SEHNR and CDR2 as FQNEAQ (reference sequence). Both 60 Vbeta primers and 13 Jbeta primers went into the PCR. The method was immunoSEQ multiplex PCR; TCRdb's version includes in-frame clones alone and lacks a portion of them. The table includes 110,000 or so clones, around 77% detected once. Study-wide results and caveats: Other equally common chains were less clonally expanded than HLA-associated TCR beta chains, a later analysis showed.

The sequencing input was PBMCs. This rearrangement joins TRBV7-9 to TRBJ1-2; TRBD1 aligns across 9 bases. The receptor's source is a man aged 35-49 years in good health and CMV-seropositive. The CDR3: CASSLAGTGFWGYTF. In DNA form, the CDR3 reads TGTGCCAGCAGCTTGGCCGGGACAGGGTTCTGGGGCTACACCTTC.